This T cell receptor (beta chain) stems from a study of blood T cell repertoires in COVID-19. The V end lost 7 bases, the J end lost 5 bases, and 5 bases lay between the germline ends. The germline gives CDR1 MNHEY, CDR2 SVGAGI. The CDR3 runs 11 residues. The table came from immunoSEQ multiplex PCR; TCRdb's copy has only in-frame clones and leaves some out. The sample includes roughly 310,000 clones, around 90% of them seen just once. Sequencing used peripheral blood. The chain joins TRBV6-5 to TRBJ1-4; D gene ambiguous. The sequence came from a young woman with COVID-19, enrolled during active disease. Here the CDR3 DNA reads TGTGCCAGCACCTCCAATGAAAAACTGTTTTTT. This sequence encodes CASTSNEKLFF.